Below, 20 T cell receptor beta chains from the same sample are listed, as sequenced in a study of blood T cell repertoires in COVID-19. The table came from immunoSEQ multiplex PCR; TCRdb's copy has only in-frame clones and leaves some out. Of about 34,000 clones in the sample, around 73% are singletons; the top ten hold 7% to 9%. Sequenced sample: peripheral blood. These receptors were obtained from a woman aged 55-70 years with acute or convalescent COVID-19.

This clone came up a few times. The rearrangement links TRBV11-1 to TRBJ2-3, with a tentative D call TRBD1 (5 bases). CDR1 and CDR2 from the germline V gene are SGHAT and FQDESV (reference sequence). The CDR3 contains 16 residues. V was pared by 1 base and J by 2 bases, with 13 bases between. The CDR3 here is CASSLGVGQPTDTQYF. In DNA form, the CDR3 reads TGTGCCAGCAGCTTAGGGGTGGGGCAGCCCACAGATACGCAGTATTTT.

CDR3 bases: TGTGCCAGCAGTTACTCCCGGACAGGTAGTTACAATGAGCAGTTCTTC. It encodes CASSYSRTGSYNEQFF. The chain joins TRBV6-6 to TRBJ2-1; TRBD1 matches at 7 bases. V gave up 0 bases and J gave up 4 bases; unmatched junction bases: 6. Germline V gives CDR1 MNHNY, CDR2 SVGAGI (reference sequence). This CDR3 has 16 residues.

The rearrangement uses TRBV29-1 and TRBJ1-1; 7 bases are shared with TRBD1. The CDR3 loop spans 14 amino acids. In germline, CDR1 is SQVTM, CDR2 ANQGSEA. With 5 bases clipped from V and 0 bases from J, the junction kept 6 bases outside the gene matches. The CDR3 here is CSVRTGTVNTEAFF. CDR3 sequence (DNA): TGCAGCGTTCGGACAGGAACGGTGAACACTGAAGCTTTCTTT.

The V call is TRBV25-1, the J call TRBJ2-1; 7 bases agree with TRBD1. The junction had 14 bases not matched to a gene; V was cut back by 3 bases and J by 3 bases. This CDR3 contains 18 residues. CDR1 is MGHDK and CDR2 is SYGVNS in the germline V gene. The CDR3 nucleotides are TGTGCCAGCAGTGATCGATCGGTCAAACAGGGGATCTACAATGAGCAGTTCTTC. Its protein product is CASSDRSVKQGIYNEQFF.

This chain connects TRBV25-1 to TRBJ1-1; D unresolved. The CDR3 totals 11 residues. In germline, CDR1 is MGHDK, CDR2 SYGVNS. Trimming left V 7 bases short and J 7 bases short, with 10 bases between. The CDR3 reads CASNTVGEAFF. In DNA form, the CDR3 reads TGTGCCAGCAATACGGTCGGTGAAGCTTTCTTT.

The chain links TRBV7-8 to TRBJ1-1; 12 bases match TRBD1. The J segment lost 0 bases and the V segment lost 5 bases, leaving 4 bases of the junction unmatched. Germline CDR1 SGHVS, CDR2 FQNEAQ. This CDR3 spans 16 amino acids. The CDR3 DNA reads as TGTGCCAGCAGCAGGGGACAGGGGGCTATGAACACTGAAGCTTTCTTT. Its protein product is CASSRGQGAMNTEAFF. Based on the CDR3 plus reference TRBV7-8 and TRBJ1-1, the full variable domain is GAGVSQSPRYKVAKRGQDVALRCDPISGHVSLFWYQQALGQGPEFLTYFQNEAQLDKSGLPSDRFFAERPEGSVSTLKIQRTQQEDSAVYLCASSRGQGAMNTEAFFGQGTRLTVV.

This rearrangement joins TRBV5-1 to TRBJ2-7; no clear D. The CDR3 has 14 amino acids. Germline CDR1 SGHRS, CDR2 YFSETQ. V lost 0 bases and J 0 bases, leaving 7 bases between the germline ends. CDR3 amino acids: CASSLAYSSYEQYF. The CDR3 DNA reads as TGCGCCAGCAGCTTGGCGTACAGCTCCTACGAGCAGTACTTC. Full variable domain (missing parts from reference TRBV5-1 and TRBJ2-7): KAGVTQTPRYLIKTRGQQVTLSCSPISGHRSVSWYQQTPGQGLQFLFEYFSETQRNKGNFPGRFSGRQFSNSRSEMNVSTLELGDSALYLCASSLAYSSYEQYFGPGTRLTVT.

This chain connects TRBV6-6 to TRBJ2-7; 12 bases match TRBD1. The CDR3 sequence is 16 residues long. Losses at the gene ends were 0 bases for V and 5 bases for J; bases not matched to a gene: 5. Germline-derived CDR1 and CDR2 are MNHNY and SVGAGI (reference sequence). CDR3 sequence reads: CASSYSTGTGGDEQYF. The CDR3 DNA is TGTGCCAGCAGTTACTCGACAGGGACAGGGGGCGACGAGCAGTACTTC.

The chain has TRBV29-1 and TRBJ2-7; TRBD1 agrees at 9 bases. Trimming removed 4 bases from V and 2 bases from J; junction bases left unmatched: 3. Germline V gives CDR1 SQVTM, CDR2 ANQGSEA. This CDR3 region has 13 residues. CDR3 DNA sequence: TGCAGCGTTGGGGACAGGGAACCCTACGAGCAGTACTTC. It is translated as CSVGDREPYEQYF.

The chain is built from TRBV3-1 (or the pseudogene TRBV3-2) and TRBJ2-7; 7 bases match TRBD2. The germline gives CDR1 LGHDT, CDR2 YNNKEL (reference sequence). The CDR3 runs 17 residues. V gave up 0 bases and J gave up 1 base; unmatched junction bases: 9. This CDR3 is CASSQDYLAGRSYEQYF. The CDR3 nucleotides are TGTGCCAGCAGCCAAGATTACCTTGCCGGGAGGTCCTACGAGCAGTACTTC.

The chain has TRBV14 and TRBJ1-6; D is ambiguous. This CDR3 is built from 14 residues. In germline, CDR1 is SGHDN, CDR2 FVKESK. V was clipped by 1 base and J by 6 bases, with 7 bases between them. CDR3 residues: CASSQGVSNSPLHF. DNA of the CDR3: TGTGCCAGCAGCCAAGGAGTTTCTAATTCACCCCTCCACTTT.

The chain employs TRBV10-3 and TRBJ1-5; D not resolved. From germline, CDR1 is ENHRY and CDR2 SYGVKD. Trimming shortened V by 2 bases and J by 9 bases, and 14 bases separated the two germline ends. The length of the CDR3 is 14 residues. The DNA of the CDR3 is TGTGCCATCAGTGAGGCCCCAAGCCCTTGGCCCCAGCATTTT. Amino acid sequence: CAISEAPSPWPQHF.

This chain links TRBV7-9 with TRBJ1-4; unclear D gene. This CDR3 has 14 amino acids. The ends were cut back, 5 bases at V and 7 bases at J, with 14 bases in the middle. The germline gives CDR1 SEHNR, CDR2 FQNEAQ (reference sequence). CDR3 nucleotide sequence: TGTGCCAGCAGCGCCGCTGAGGGTGGTGAAAAACTGTTTTTT. Amino acids: CASSAAEGGEKLFF.

J is TRBJ2-5 and V is TRBV9, with a tentative D call TRBD2 (7 bases). V lost 4 bases, J lost 2 bases, and 15 bases lay in between. The germline gives CDR1 SGDLS, CDR2 YYNGEE. The CDR3 is made up of 15 amino acids. The CDR3 loop is CASSIRGEGQETQYF. CDR3 bases: TGTGCCAGCAGCATTAGGGGGGAGGGGCAAGAGACCCAGTACTTC. Filled out from reference TRBV9 and TRBJ2-5, the complete variable domain reads DSGVTQTPKHLITATGQRVTLRCSPRSGDLSVYWYQQSLDQGLQFLIQYYNGEERAKGNILERFSAQQFPDLHSELNLSSLELGDSALYFCASSIRGEGQETQYFGPGTRLLVL.

This chain connects TRBV6-6 to TRBJ2-7; 11 bases align to TRBD1. The CDR3 is made up of 14 amino acids. Germline lookup yields CDR1 MNHNY and CDR2 SVGAGI (reference sequence). V shed 2 bases, J shed 5 bases, and the junction held 2 bases outside the gene matches. As DNA, the CDR3 is TGTGCCAGCAGTTACGGACAGGGGGCCAACGAGCAGTACTTC. Translating it yields CASSYGQGANEQYF.

This clone was picked up a small number of times. The chain recombines TRBV5-1 with TRBJ1-2; 12 positions match TRBD1. J gave up 7 bases and V 1 base, and 8 bases lay outside the gene matches. The CDR3 is made up of 16 amino acids. Germline loops: CDR1 SGHRS, CDR2 YFSETQ. In DNA form, the CDR3 reads TGCGCCAGCAGCTTGACTGGGGACAGGGGGCGAATTGGCTACACCTTC. Protein: CASSLTGDRGRIGYTF.

The chain couples TRBV7-8 to TRBJ1-4; 8 positions agree with TRBD1. Germline V lookup: CDR1 SGHVS, CDR2 FQNEAQ. CDR3 length equals 15 residues. J lost 8 bases, V lost 5 bases, and 10 bases had no gene match. The CDR3 sequence is CASSPTGERGEKLFF. In nucleotides, the CDR3 is TGTGCCAGCAGCCCGACAGGGGAAAGAGGAGAAAAACTGTTTTTT.

In this sample, this clone turned up a few times. The rearrangement joins TRBV10-2 to TRBJ1-2; D uncertain. The CDR3 sequence is 13 residues long. The ends were cut back, 10 bases at V and 2 bases at J, with 14 bases in the middle. The germline gives CDR1 WSHSY, CDR2 SAAADI. The CDR3 DNA reads as TGCGCCACCAGATCCGGGGTCAACTATGGCTACACCTTC. Protein product: CATRSGVNYGYTF.

CDR3 protein: CASSEARVGRDTQYF. The DNA of the CDR3 is TGTGCCAGCAGTGAAGCGAGGGTGGGTAGAGATACGCAGTATTTT. This sequence joins TRBV6-1 and TRBJ2-3, with D possibly matching TRBD2 (5 bases). V lost 0 bases to trimming and J lost 5 bases, with 12 bases between them. CDR1 is MNHNS and CDR2 is SASEGT in the germline V gene. This CDR3 is 15 amino acids long.

The rearrangement links TRBV2 to TRBJ1-1, with 10 positions matching TRBD1. Trimming cost V 6 bases and J 5 bases; bases outside gene matches: 6. CDR3 length equals 14 residues. Germline V gene data show CDR1 as SNHLY and CDR2 as FYNNEI. CDR3 DNA sequence: TGTGCCAGCAGAGAGACAGGGGGCATTACTGAAGCTTTCTTT. Its protein is CASRETGGITEAFF.